The present T cell receptor beta chain was sequenced within a study of blood T cells in healthy people across ages. Next came a second PCR, run for about 6 to 12 cycles, which used a sample-barcoded 5' primer along with a J-beta primer mix. A single record per CDR3 protein comes from TCRdb applying MiXCR to the 5' RACE reads. The table includes about 1.7 million distinct CDR3 sequences, 28% detected once. With 0 bases removed from V and 2 bases from J, the gap between germline ends came to 11 bases. Germline loops: CDR1 LGHNA, CDR2 YSLEER. CDR3 length: 16 amino acids. This clonotype showed up just a few times.

This sequence originates from a woman in her twenties or thirties in good health. Specimen: blood. The chain is built from TRBV4-3 and TRBJ2-4; D remains unclear. CDR3: CASSQDVLPSKNIQYF. The CDR3, as DNA: TGCGCCAGCAGCCAAGATGTCCTACCCTCCAAAAACATTCAGTACTTC.